This passage covers 27 T cell receptor beta chains from one sample sequenced in a study of blood T cell repertoires in COVID-19. Produced via immunoSEQ multiplex PCR; TCRdb's table is partial and in-frame only. The sample lists around 300,000 clones; about 80% were seen once. Input material: peripheral blood. All receptors derive from a woman aged 50 to 65 who had recovered from COVID-19.

This rearrangement joins TRBV6-2 or TRBV6-3 to TRBJ2-1; 7 bases are a match to TRBD2. CDR3 length equals 12 residues. The germline gives CDR1 MNHEY, CDR2 SVGEGT. V shed 6 bases, J shed 13 bases, and the junction held 9 bases outside the gene matches. DNA for the CDR3: TGTGCCAGCAGCACCCCTCTAGCGGTCCAGTTCTTC. Amino acid sequence: CASSTPLAVQFF.

The chain combines TRBV4-3 with TRBJ2-2; D is uncertain. V lost 4 bases and J lost 2, with 17 bases in between. The CDR3 is 17 residues long. Germline CDR1 reads LGHNA; CDR2 reads YSLEER. CDR3 residues: CASSPIAGSRNTGELFF. CDR3 coding DNA: TGCGCCAGCAGCCCCATTGCCGGGTCTCGAAACACCGGGGAGCTGTTTTTT.

This clone was recorded only once. This chain joins TRBV28 and TRBJ2-1; no clear D gene. The length of the CDR3 is 10 residues. Per the germline V gene, CDR1 is MDHEN and CDR2 is SYDVKM. V was cut by 8 bases and J by 10 bases, with 9 bases left in between. CDR3: CASSYREQFF. The CDR3 DNA reads TGTGCCAGCTCGTACCGGGAGCAGTTCTTC.

This chain uses TRBV28 with TRBJ2-7, with TRBD2 identical over 7 bases. V trimming: 5 bases; J trimming: 1 base; junction bases outside the gene matches: 14. The CDR3 contains 17 residues. From germline, CDR1 is MDHEN and CDR2 SYDVKM. CDR3 in DNA: TGTGCCAGCAGTCTAGAAGTCCTAGCGGCAATATCCTACGAGCAGTACTTC. This codes for CASSLEVLAAISYEQYF. Looking up the rest from reference TRBV28 and TRBJ2-7 gives the full variable domain: DVKVTQSSRYLVKRTGEKVFLECVQDMDHENMFWYRQDPGLGLRLIYFSYDVKMKEKGDIPEGYSVSREKKERFSLILESASTNQTSMYLCASSLEVLAAISYEQYFGPGTRLTVT.

The chain has TRBV19 and TRBJ2-2; 7 positions match TRBD1. The J segment lost 2 bases and the V segment lost 3 bases, leaving 3 bases of the junction unmatched. Per the germline V gene, CDR1 is LNHDA and CDR2 is SQIVND (reference sequence). The CDR3 spans 15 residues. DNA of the CDR3: TGTGCCAGTAGTATTGGACAGGCTAACACCGGGGAGCTGTTTTTT. Amino acid sequence: CASSIGQANTGELFF.

The chain joins TRBV10-3 to TRBJ2-5, with D tentatively TRBD1 (6 bases). The length of the CDR3 is 16 residues. The ends were cut back, 3 bases at V and 7 bases at J, with 21 bases in the middle. CDR1 ENHRY and CDR2 SYGVKD come from the germline V gene. The CDR3 loop is CAISDQLGAERGTQYF. In nucleotides, the CDR3 is TGTGCCATCAGTGACCAATTGGGGGCTGAGCGTGGGACCCAGTACTTC.

The chain carries TRBV5-1 and TRBJ2-7; possibly TRBD2 for D (6 bases). Germline assignment: CDR1 SGHRS and CDR2 YFSETQ. V was trimmed by 1 base and J by 7 bases, leaving 15 bases between them. The CDR3 length is 14 residues. The CDR3 nucleotides are TGCGCCAGCAGCTTGATACCGACCCGGGGGGAGCAGTACTTC. Translating gives CASSLIPTRGEQYF.

This clone was seen at least ten times. V and J are TRBV6-1 and TRBJ2-1, with TRBD2 matching 9 bases. V trimming: 0 bases; J trimming: 8 bases; junction bases outside the gene matches: 8. This CDR3 comprises 16 residues. Per germline, CDR1 MNHNS and CDR2 SASEGT. The CDR3 bases are TGTGCCAGCAGTGAAGCAGCGGGAGGTCTCCGAGATGAGCAGTTCTTC. Translated: CASSEAAGGLRDEQFF.

The genes are TRBV7-9 and TRBJ2-7; D is perhaps TRBD2 (6 bases). Germline assignment: CDR1 SEHNR and CDR2 FQNEAQ (reference sequence). V lost 5 bases to trimming and J lost 3 bases, with 20 bases between them. This CDR3 has 16 amino acids. The CDR3 reads CASSITPSSEFYEQYF. CDR3 DNA sequence: TGTGCCAGCAGCATAACCCCGTCTAGCGAGTTCTACGAGCAGTACTTC.

The chain carries TRBV6-6 and TRBJ1-2, with D hard to call. The CDR3 covers 12 residues. Trimming took off 6 bases at V and 6 bases at J, with 11 bases between the two ends. CDR1 and CDR2 from the germline V gene are MNHNY and SVGAGI (reference sequence). The CDR3 DNA is TGTGCCAGCAGCCCAGGACTGAATGGCTACACCTTC. The encoded protein is CASSPGLNGYTF.

The chain joins TRBV7-3 to TRBJ2-3; 7 positions agree with TRBD2. The CDR3 runs 16 residues. The trim removed 1 base at V and 2 bases at J, leaving 6 bases unmatched. Germline values: CDR1 SGHTA, CDR2 FQGTGA. The CDR3 here is CASSLRGGPYTDTQYF. CDR3 DNA: TGTGCCAGCAGCTTAAGGGGGGGACCATACACAGATACGCAGTATTTT. Full variable domain (rest looked up from reference TRBV7-3 and TRBJ2-3): GAGVSQTPSNKVTEKGKYVELRCDPISGHTALYWYRQSLGQGPEFLIYFQGTGAADDSGLPNDRFFAVRPEGSVSTLKIQRTERGDSAVYLCASSLRGGPYTDTQYFGPGTRLTVL.

This clone showed up just a few times. The chain joins TRBV11-2 to TRBJ2-7; D perhaps matches TRBD1 (5 bases). Germline-derived CDR1 and CDR2 are SGHAT and FQNNGV. Trimming removed 1 base at V and 0 bases at J, with 10 bases between. The CDR3 loop spans 15 amino acids. CDR3 sequence reads: CASSLGPDSSYEQYF. CDR3 coding DNA: TGTGCCAGCAGCTTAGGCCCCGACAGCTCCTACGAGCAGTACTTC.

This clone was detected only once. The rearrangement joins TRBV10-3 to TRBJ1-1; TRBD1 matches 7 bases. The CDR3 consists of 13 residues. Germline-derived CDR1 and CDR2 are ENHRY and SYGVKD. Germline trimming cut 3 bases from V and 6 bases from J; bases unmatched to any gene: 4. In DNA, the CDR3 is TGTGCCATCAGTGACGGGACAGTAGCTGAAGCTTTCTTT. It translates to CAISDGTVAEAFF.

The J gene is TRBJ1-4, the V gene TRBV4-1, with unresolved D. With 4 bases removed from V and 8 bases from J, the gap between germline ends came to 14 bases. The CDR3 sequence is 14 residues long. Germline values: CDR1 MGHRA, CDR2 YSYEKL. The CDR3: CASSLPPGGEKLFF. CDR3 DNA sequence: TGCGCCAGCAGCCTACCTCCGGGTGGAGAAAAACTGTTTTTT.

On this clone: The identical CDR3 is also encoded by other nucleotide sequences in the sample. Here the CDR3 DNA reads TGTGCCAGCAGCTTAGCAACAGGGGGCACCTACGAGCAGTACTTC. It yields the protein CASSLATGGTYEQYF. The rearrangement joins TRBV7-2 to TRBJ2-7, with TRBD1 identical over 9 bases. Germline V gene sequence: CDR1 SGHTA, CDR2 FQGNSA. The V segment lost 0 bases and the J segment 2 bases; nucleotides outside the gene matches: 2. The length of the CDR3 is 15 residues.

The chain links TRBV5-1 to TRBJ2-5, with 7 bases identical to TRBD2. Germline lookup yields CDR1 SGHRS and CDR2 YFSETQ. This CDR3 has 15 amino acids. V shed 4 bases, J shed 2 bases, and the junction held 8 bases outside the gene matches. CDR3 region: CASSRLGTKQETQYF. CDR3 bases: TGCGCCAGCAGCCGCCTAGGGACTAAGCAAGAGACCCAGTACTTC.

V usage is TRBV11-3 and J usage is TRBJ2-1; TRBD1 agrees at 10 bases. The CDR3 has 17 residues. V lost 5 bases to trimming and J lost 2 bases; unmatched junction nucleotides: 9. Germline CDR1 and CDR2: SGHNT and YENEEA. In DNA, the CDR3 is TGTGCCAGCAGCCTGGGGGGGACAGGGGACGCCTACAATGAGCAGTTCTTC. Its translation is CASSLGGTGDAYNEQFF.

The chain couples TRBV27 to TRBJ1-5; D is ambiguous. CDR1 is MNHEY and CDR2 is SMNVEV in the germline V gene (reference sequence). Trimming left V 6 bases short and J 5 bases short, with 11 bases between. The CDR3 contains 13 residues. CDR3 DNA sequence: TGTGCCAGCAGACTAAACACATATCAGCCCCAGCATTTT. As protein: CASRLNTYQPQHF.

DNA of the CDR3: TGTGCCAGAAAAGAAGAGGGGGGGGCGAATGGCTACACCTTC. It translates to CARKEEGGANGYTF. The chain recombines TRBV14 with TRBJ1-2; the D gene is possibly TRBD1 (6 bases). V was trimmed by 9 bases and J by 6 bases, leaving 20 bases between them. The CDR3 spans 14 residues. From germline, CDR1 is SGHDN and CDR2 FVKESK.

V is TRBV25-1 and J is TRBJ1-3; the D is unclear. Looked up from germline, CDR1 is MGHDK and CDR2 is SYGVNS. There are 14 residues in the CDR3. Trimming left V 3 bases short and J 0 bases short, with 6 bases between. The chain's CDR3 is CASSDGNSGNTIYF. In DNA, the CDR3 is TGTGCCAGCAGTGACGGTAACTCTGGAAACACCATATATTTT. The complete variable domain, with remaining parts taken from reference TRBV25-1 and TRBJ1-3, reads EADIYQTPRYLVIGTGKKITLECSQTMGHDKMYWYQQDPGMELHLIHYSYGVNSTEKGDLSSESTVSRIRTEHFPLTLESARPSHTSQYLCASSDGNSGNTIYFGEGSWLTVV.

V gene TRBV12-3 or TRBV12-4 combines with J gene TRBJ2-7; D uncertain. CDR3 size: 12 residues. Trimming shortened V by 5 bases and J by 2 bases, and 7 bases separated the two germline ends. Written as DNA, the CDR3 is TGTGCCAGCAGTCTCCACACCTACGAGCAGTACTTC. It encodes CASSLHTYEQYF.

This clone was found once. This chain joins TRBV14 and TRBJ2-1; tentatively, D is TRBD1 (5 bases). Germline V CDR1 and CDR2: SGHDN, FVKESK. The CDR3 has 15 amino acids. With 1 base removed from V and 0 bases from J, the gap between germline ends came to 7 bases. CDR3: CASSQGRGSYNEQFF. In DNA form, the CDR3 reads TGTGCCAGCAGCCAAGGTAGGGGCTCCTACAATGAGCAGTTCTTC.

The chain is built from TRBV6-2 or TRBV6-3 and TRBJ2-3, with 11 nucleotides matching TRBD2. V shed 2 bases and J 1 base; nucleotides not matched to a gene: 8. CDR1 is MNHEY and CDR2 is SVGEGT in the germline V gene. The CDR3 extends over 18 amino acids. Here the CDR3 reads CASSYALAGGSGTDTQYF. DNA of the CDR3: TGTGCCAGCAGTTACGCCCTAGCGGGAGGCTCGGGCACAGATACGCAGTATTTT.

V and J are TRBV18 and TRBJ1-1; TRBD1 agrees at 8 bases. Per germline, CDR1 KGHSH and CDR2 LQKENI. The CDR3 spans 16 residues. After removal of 3 bases from V and 2 bases from J, the junction contained 8 bases not matched to a gene. The CDR3 loop reads CASSPFQDRANTEAFF. The CDR3 DNA reads TGTGCCAGCTCACCTTTTCAGGACAGGGCAAACACTGAAGCTTTCTTT. The complete variable domain, with remaining parts taken from reference TRBV18 and TRBJ1-1, reads NAGVMQNPRHLVRRRGQEARLRCSPMKGHSHVYWYRQLPEEGLKFMVYLQKENIIDESGMPKERFSAEFPKEGPSILRIQQVVRGDSAAYFCASSPFQDRANTEAFFGQGTRLTVV.

This sequence joins TRBV7-9 and TRBJ1-6, with D possibly TRBD1 on 6 matching bases. V was cut by 1 base and J by 10 bases, with 17 bases left in between. The length of the CDR3 is 16 residues. Germline-derived CDR1 and CDR2 are SEHNR and FQNEAQ (reference sequence). Here the CDR3 reads CASSLETYRVESPLHF. For the CDR3, the DNA is TGTGCCAGCAGCTTAGAAACATACAGGGTGGAATCACCCCTCCACTTT. The whole variable domain, filled in from reference TRBV7-9 and TRBJ1-6, reads DTGVSQNPRHKITKRGQNVTFRCDPISEHNRLYWYRQTLGQGPEFLTYFQNEAQLEKSRLLSDRFSAERPKGSFSTLEIQRTEQGDSAMYLCASSLETYRVESPLHFGNGTRLTVT.

The V and J genes are TRBV4-1 and TRBJ2-7; D possibly corresponds to TRBD1 (6 bases). The CDR3 contains 15 residues. V lost 1 base and J lost 0, with 10 bases in between. CDR1 and CDR2 (germline): MGHRA, YSYEKL. For the CDR3, the DNA is TGCGCCAGCAGCCAAGGAGACAGGAGCTCCTACGAGCAGTACTTC. It yields the protein CASSQGDRSSYEQYF.

The chain recombines TRBV5-4 with TRBJ2-5, with D tentatively TRBD2 (6 bases). V lost 7 bases to trimming and J lost 0 bases, with 16 bases between them. Germline V gene sequence: CDR1 SGHNT, CDR2 YYREEE (reference sequence). This CDR3 is built from 15 residues. CDR3 protein: CASGRTGRYQETQYF. CDR3 nucleotide sequence: TGTGCCAGCGGCAGGACTGGGAGGTACCAAGAGACCCAGTACTTC. The full variable domain, rest sourced from reference TRBV5-4 and TRBJ2-5, is ETGVTQSPTHLIKTRGQQVTLRCSSQSGHNTVSWYQQALGQGPQFIFQYYREEENGRGNFPPRFSGLQFPNYSSELNVNALELDDSALYLCASGRTGRYQETQYFGPGTRLLVL.